This T cell receptor beta chain was captured by sequencing in a study of cytomegalovirus exposure and HLA in healthy donors. Broader study findings: The study flagged approximately 180 TCR beta chains as cytomegalovirus-associated.

V shed 5 bases and J 3 bases; nucleotides not matched to a gene: 7. CDR3 length equals 15 residues. Germline assignment: CDR1 LNHDA and CDR2 SQIVND (reference sequence). This clone has a single count. The antigen is unknown. Produced via immunoSEQ multiplex PCR; TCRdb's table is partial and in-frame only. Altogether tens of thousands of clones are present, 85% to 95% being singletons, with the ten largest covering under 6.5%. The sequencing sample was made of PBMCs. The chain is built from TRBV19 and TRBJ2-3; TRBD1 matches 8 bases. The receptor's source is a woman younger than 30 in good health and CMV-seronegative. Here the CDR3 DNA reads TGTGCCAGTAGTCGTCGACAGGGGCAAACAGATACGCAGTATTTT. Translated, it gives CASSRRQGQTDTQYF.